The clone carrying this T cell receptor beta chain is a singleton in its sample. J lost 3 bases, V lost 5 bases, and 1 base had no gene match. The CDR3 contains 12 residues. Per the germline V gene, CDR1 is SQVTM and CDR2 is ANQGSEA. These data originate in a study of blood T cell repertoires in COVID-19. TCRdb keeps only in-frame clones here, not all; method: immunoSEQ multiplex PCR. The data show about 360,000 clones, approximately 87% seen once. V usage is TRBV29-1 and J usage is TRBJ1-1; 9 nucleotides agree with TRBD1. This sequence was found in a man younger than 40 who had recovered from COVID-19. What was sequenced was PBMCs or T cells enriched from blood (not recorded which). The DNA of the CDR3 is TGCAGCGTTTGGGACAGGGACACTGAAGCTTTCTTT. Protein: CSVWDRDTEAFF.